This entry lists 23 T cell receptor beta chains sequenced from one sample in a study of blood T cell repertoires in COVID-19. This table comes from immunoSEQ multiplex PCR, and its TCRdb copy is limited to in-frame clones, with some not included. The table records 150,000 to 200,000 clones, around 90% of them present only once. Source material: peripheral blood. These receptors all come from a woman aged 55-69 years who had recovered from COVID-19.

The DNA for the CDR3 is TGTGCCAGCAGCCCCACTGGAGTCTATAACTATGGCTACACCTTC. It encodes CASSPTGVYNYGYTF. V usage is TRBV9 and J usage is TRBJ1-2; D not certain. V lost 4 bases and J 1 base, leaving 14 bases between the germline ends. This CDR3 contains 15 residues. Germline V gene data show CDR1 as SGDLS and CDR2 as YYNGEE.

The chain recombines TRBV2 with TRBJ1-2; 8 nucleotides match TRBD1. The V segment lost 5 bases and the J segment 8 bases; nucleotides outside the gene matches: 10. Germline V lookup: CDR1 SNHLY, CDR2 FYNNEI. The CDR3 sequence is 14 residues long. CDR3 protein: CASSYSQGAGGYTF. CDR3 bases: TGTGCCAGCAGTTATAGCCAGGGGGCGGGAGGCTACACCTTC.

V gene TRBV25-1 combines with J gene TRBJ1-6; D remains unclear. Deletions cut 2 bases from V and 5 bases from J, with 10 bases between. Germline lookup yields CDR1 MGHDK and CDR2 SYGVNS. The CDR3 length is 15 residues. The CDR3 region is CASSEAGRNNSPLHF. CDR3 in DNA: TGTGCCAGCAGTGAAGCTGGGAGGAATAATTCACCCCTCCACTTT.

This rearrangement joins TRBV3-1 (or the pseudogene TRBV3-2) to TRBJ2-2; D gene unclear. The CDR3 consists of 15 residues. V lost 1 base to trimming and J lost 4 bases, with 10 bases between them. In germline, CDR1 is LGHDT, CDR2 YNNKEL (reference sequence). The CDR3 DNA sequence: TGTGCCAGCAGCCAAGCATACAGCCCCACCGGGGAGCTGTTTTTT. Its translation: CASSQAYSPTGELFF.

The chain joins TRBV9 to TRBJ2-5; D might be TRBD2 (7 bases). The CDR3 spans 15 residues. The germline V gene encodes CDR1 SGDLS and CDR2 YYNGEE. V lost 4 bases to trimming and J lost 5 bases, with 18 bases between them. The DNA for the CDR3 is TGTGCCAGCAGCCCCGGGACCGCGGGGGCGGAGACCCAGTACTTC. Translation: CASSPGTAGAETQYF. Based on the CDR3 plus reference TRBV9 and TRBJ2-5, the full variable domain is DSGVTQTPKHLITATGQRVTLRCSPRSGDLSVYWYQQSLDQGLQFLIQYYNGEERAKGNILERFSAQQFPDLHSELNLSSLELGDSALYFCASSPGTAGAETQYFGPGTRLLVL.

CDR3 DNA: TGTGCCAGCAGCCAAGCCGGGGGAGGTGAGACCCAGTACTTC. Protein: CASSQAGGGETQYF. The chain links TRBV3-1 (or the pseudogene TRBV3-2) to TRBJ2-5; D is possibly TRBD2 (6 bases). Trimming shortened V by 1 base and J by 5 bases, and 11 bases separated the two germline ends. Germline lookup yields CDR1 LGHDT and CDR2 YNNKEL (reference sequence). The CDR3 extends over 14 amino acids.

V and J are TRBV7-2 and TRBJ2-7; 16 bases fit TRBD2. This CDR3 has 13 residues. The germline V gene has CDR1 SGHTA and CDR2 FQGNSA. The V and J ends lost 5 bases and 13 bases, in that order; junction bases with no gene match: 5. In DNA form, the CDR3 reads TGTGCCAGCAGCCCGGGACTAGCGGGGGGGCCATACTTC. It encodes CASSPGLAGGPYF.

This chain joins TRBV12-3 or TRBV12-4 and TRBJ1-2; no clear D gene. CDR3 size: 12 residues. V lost 3 bases to trimming and J lost 4 bases, with 6 bases between them. CDR3 nucleotide sequence: TGTGCCAGCAGTTTCTCCCTCTATGGCTACACCTTC. Translating it yields CASSFSLYGYTF.

The chain joins TRBV7-9 to TRBJ2-2; the D gene is possibly TRBD1 (6 bases). This CDR3 has 15 residues. Trimming shortened V by 5 bases and J by 2 bases, and 12 bases separated the two germline ends. Germline CDR1 is SEHNR and CDR2 is FQNEAQ (reference sequence). The DNA for the CDR3 is TGTGCCAGCAGCCCCCCCGGGACAAACACCGGGGAGCTGTTTTTT. It translates to CASSPPGTNTGELFF.

The chain is built from TRBV24-1 and TRBJ2-6; tentatively, D is TRBD1 (5 bases). V lost 9 bases to trimming and J lost 0 bases, with 11 bases between them. The CDR3 has 15 residues. Germline V gives CDR1 KGHDR, CDR2 SFDVKD. Here the CDR3 DNA reads TGTGCCACCCGCGTGGGGCCCTCTGGGGCCAACGTCCTGACTTTC. Its translation is CATRVGPSGANVLTF.

V usage is TRBV7-3 and J usage is TRBJ2-3; 10 bases are shared with TRBD2. The CDR3 runs to 16 residues. Germline CDR1 is SGHTA and CDR2 is FQGTGA. Trimming removed 5 bases from V and 3 bases from J; junction bases left unmatched: 8. In nucleotides, the CDR3 is TGTGCCAGCAGCGCGTTTAGCGGGGGGCTGACAGATACGCAGTATTTT. This gives the protein CASSAFSGGLTDTQYF.

The chain recombines TRBV3-1 (or the pseudogene TRBV3-2) with TRBJ1-4; D gene ambiguous. This CDR3 has 15 residues. The V end was cut by 0 bases, the J end by 7 bases, with 12 bases between. Germline-derived CDR1 and CDR2 are LGHDT and YNNKEL (reference sequence). CDR3 DNA sequence: TGTGCCAGCAGCCAAGATTCAGTATCCACTGAAAAACTGTTTTTT. Protein product: CASSQDSVSTEKLFF.

This sequence joins TRBV6-1 and TRBJ1-2, with D unclear. V was shortened by 0 bases and J by 5 bases, with 13 bases between the two germline ends. CDR3 length equals 15 residues. Looked up from germline, CDR1 is MNHNS and CDR2 is SASEGT. CDR3 sequence (DNA): TGTGCCAGCAGTGAAGCACAGCTTATGGCGTATGGCTACACCTTC. This sequence encodes CASSEAQLMAYGYTF.

V is TRBV28 and J is TRBJ2-5; perhaps TRBD2 as D (6 bases). V lost 4 bases and J 7 bases, leaving 10 bases between the germline ends. The germline V gene has CDR1 MDHEN and CDR2 SYDVKM. The CDR3 has 12 residues. CDR3 region: CASSSGLLTQYF. CDR3 DNA: TGTGCCAGCAGTTCGGGACTCTTGACCCAGTACTTC.

The rearrangement uses TRBV4-1 and TRBJ2-5; no reliable D call. With 1 base removed from V and 5 bases from J, the gap between germline ends came to 14 bases. Germline V gene lookup returns CDR1 MGHRA and CDR2 YSYEKL. CDR3 length: 15 amino acids. CDR3 in DNA: TGCGCCAGCAGCCAAGGGAACACGGGTGAGGAGACCCAGTACTTC. Its protein is CASSQGNTGEETQYF.

This clone was seen once. The rearrangement links TRBV29-1 to TRBJ2-2, with 7 nucleotides matching TRBD1. Per germline, CDR1 SQVTM and CDR2 ANQGSEA. The CDR3 runs to 12 residues. V shed 7 bases and J 1 base; nucleotides not matched to a gene: 0. The CDR3: CSGQGNTGELFF. The CDR3 DNA sequence: TGCAGCGGACAGGGGAACACCGGGGAGCTGTTTTTT.

The rearrangement links TRBV7-2 to TRBJ1-5; D might be TRBD1 (5 bases). CDR1 SGHTA and CDR2 FQGNSA come from the germline V gene. V lost 5 bases to trimming and J lost 4 bases, with 9 bases between them. The CDR3 sequence is 13 residues long. DNA of the CDR3: TGTGCCAGCAGCGGGACTCTTAATCAGCCCCAGCATTTT. Translating it yields CASSGTLNQPQHF.

This clone was counted only a few times. The V call is TRBV10-3, the J call TRBJ2-3; D is perhaps TRBD1 (5 bases). Germline V CDR1 and CDR2: ENHRY, SYGVKD. Trimming left V 6 bases short and J 6 bases short, with 7 bases between. CDR3 length equals 11 residues. The CDR3 DNA follows: TGTGCCATCAGCCCAGGGGATACGCAGTATTTT. It codes for CAISPGDTQYF.

CDR3 in amino acids: CSARGEGYTF. The CDR3 DNA reads TGCAGCGCCCGCGGGGAGGGCTACACCTTC. The chain has TRBV29-1 and TRBJ1-2, with D hard to call. The CDR3 length is 10 residues. Germline lookup yields CDR1 SQVTM and CDR2 ANQGSEA. V was cut by 7 bases and J by 8 bases, with 11 bases left in between.

V gene TRBV28 combines with J gene TRBJ1-1; perhaps TRBD1 as D (6 bases). Trimming removed 3 bases from V and 1 base from J, with 6 bases in between. The CDR3 consists of 13 residues. Germline loops: CDR1 MDHEN, CDR2 SYDVKM. CDR3 DNA: TGTGCCAGCAGTTTGACAGGGAACACTGAAGCTTTCTTT. Translating gives CASSLTGNTEAFF.

In this sample, this clone turned up a few times. V usage is TRBV5-1 and J usage is TRBJ1-2; TRBD1 is a possible D gene (5 bases). Trimming left V 2 bases short and J 6 bases short, with 14 bases between. Germline CDR1 reads SGHRS; CDR2 reads YFSETQ. The CDR3 length is 14 residues. The CDR3 is CASSFGGRGNGYTF. DNA of the CDR3: TGCGCCAGCAGCTTCGGCGGGAGGGGAAATGGCTACACCTTC.

The DNA for the CDR3 is TGTGCCAGCCCCAAGCCCACGAACACCGGGGAGCTGTTTTTT. Translating it yields CASPKPTNTGELFF. V gene TRBV6-5 combines with J gene TRBJ2-2; D ambiguous. Germline assignment: CDR1 MNHEY and CDR2 SVGAGI. The CDR3 loop spans 14 amino acids. Trimming removed 8 bases at V and 0 bases at J, with 10 bases between.

This rearrangement joins TRBV30 to TRBJ1-1, with 8 nucleotides matching TRBD1. This CDR3 is 13 amino acids long. V shed 5 bases and J 5 bases; nucleotides not matched to a gene: 7. From germline, CDR1 is GTSNPN and CDR2 SVGIG (reference sequence). CDR3 DNA sequence: TGTGCCTGGGTGAGGACAGGGAAAACTGAAGCTTTCTTT. Its translation: CAWVRTGKTEAFF.